The present T cell receptor beta chain was sequenced within a study of T cells after yellow fever vaccination. Trimming cost V 2 bases and J 1 base, with 11 bases left between them. Germline CDR1 MGHRA, CDR2 YSYEKL. CDR3 length: 15 amino acids. This clonotype was detected ten times or more. 5'RACE template switching added a universal primer site and UMIs to TCR cDNA. TCRdb reanalysed the 5' RACE reads using MiXCR and keeps one entry per CDR3 protein. The sample shows around 320,000 distinct CDR3 sequences, about 4.5% of them seen only once. The sequence was obtained from a man between 18 and 35 years old who received the YFV17D yellow fever vaccine. Sequencing was performed on PBMCs, taken 15 days after the yellow fever booster vaccination. The V and J genes are TRBV4-1 and TRBJ1-1; D is ambiguous. The CDR3 reads CASSQIVRKNTEAFF. DNA for the CDR3: TGCGCCAGCAGCCAAATCGTTAGAAAGAACACTGAAGCTTTCTTT.